What follows describes a single T cell receptor (beta chain). Antigen: not known. The library was made from cDNA and included unique molecular identifiers. TCRdb fed the PCR reads into MiXCR, producing one record per CDR3 protein. The sample lists about 760,000 distinct CDR3 sequences, approximately 30% seen once, with approximately 0.55% in the top ten. The data stem from a study of post-analysis software for immune sequencing data. Turning to the study itself: As for disease course, relapsing-remitting, secondary progressive and progressive-relapsing multiple sclerosis were all included.

Findings of the study overall: Multiple sclerosis was associated with a significant reduction in normalized Chao1 diversity relative to controls.

The material sequenced was blood. The clonotype originates from a girl aged 5-17 years with multiple sclerosis.

The CDR3 here is CASSLDVSTEAFF. For the CDR3, the DNA is TGTGCCAGCAGCTTGGATGTGAGCACTGAAGCTTTCTTT. The chain uses TRBV7-9 and TRBJ1-1; D not resolved. This CDR3 has 13 residues. Germline V gene sequence: CDR1 SEHNR, CDR2 FQNEAQ (reference sequence). V lost 3 bases to trimming and J lost 4 bases, with 9 bases between them.